The present T cell receptor beta chain was sequenced within a study of blood T cell repertoires in COVID-19 (dated by TCRdb to the early 2020s). In terms of the full investigation: The collaborator samples originated in the United States, Italy and Spain and spanned the acute and convalescent phases of COVID-19. The prospective study material was composed of cDNA or gDNA derived from T cells, B-cell-depleted T cells, or PBMCs. The dataset comprised deeply sampled blood TCRbeta repertoires from subjects exposed to, actively infected with, or recovered from COVID-19. The repertoires were released in a freely available public database meant as a resource for research on the immune response to SARS-CoV-2. Samples came from the ongoing ImmuneRACE study (first 160 participants) plus 1,254 subjects from 6 global collaborators. A de-identified subject ID, COVID-19 status, age in years and sex were almost always included in the sample metadata. HLA class I and class II types, where available, came from metadata supplied by the sample provider rather than from assay-based typing. Paper-wide results and their limitations: The amount of clinical and demographic metadata varied by source and participant and was provided uncurated.

In the case of this clone: It has no known antigen specificity. Base quality data are lacking; no much larger clone is found one base away.

The collaborating institutions used their own protocols to collect whole blood in K2EDTA tubes. For TCRbeta analysis, collaborator samples were shipped as frozen whole blood, as isolated PBMCs, or as DNA extracted from either sample type. The CDR1 and CDR2 encoded by the germline V gene are SGHRS and YFSETQ. There are 13 amino acids in the CDR3, from cysteine to phenylalanine inclusive. Only the CDR3 part of the read is kept: 39 bases, read in frame from the first base. At the junction V is shortened by 6 bases and J by 8 bases; bases outside the gene matches: 10. The immunoSEQ Assay, a bias-controlled multiplex PCR, was used to amplify TCRbeta CDR3 regions from genomic DNA. On the study's bioinformatics: The number of nucleated cells in each sample was estimated from the amplification of reference gene primers within the assay. To quantify the absolute abundance of each unique TCRbeta CDR3 rearrangement, sequence reads were collapsed and filtered. For each sample, productive Simpson clonality was calculated as the square root of Simpson's diversity index over productive rearrangements. Sourced from immuneACCESS, this table was stored by TCRdb with only in-frame sequences that have V and J called. A share of the clones is absent; for the studies checked, an unresolved V gene accounts for under half, and the remainder has no known explanation. V, J and clone size derive from that table, while D and trimming were established from the DNA sequence. Here the sample has around 84,000 clones; around 81% occur a single time. The top ten clones comprise 18% of the sample.

The TCR sequence derives from a man at least 80 years old with active or convalescent COVID-19. The sample taken for sequencing was peripheral blood. Recombination connected TRBV5-1 to TRBJ1-2; 7 junctional bases match TRBD1. The nucleotides are TGCGCCAGCAATGAGGGGGCGCGGGAAGGCTACACCTTC. This yields the protein CASNEGAREGYTF.